This T cell receptor beta chain was profiled in a study of cytomegalovirus exposure and HLA in healthy donors. Overall study findings and caveats: Trimming of TCR beta V- and J-genes showed a link, identified in a later analysis, to a missense DCLRE1C variant.

The PCR employed 60 Vbeta primers together with 13 Jbeta primers. Clones were sequenced by immunoSEQ multiplex PCR, and TCRdb holds only the in-frame ones, with some missing. The table lists about 150,000 clones, approximately 80% of them singletons. Concerning this clone itself: The antigen is undetermined.

Trimming cost V 6 bases and J 3 bases; bases outside gene matches: 3. The CDR3 extends over 13 amino acids. Germline V gene data show CDR1 as KGHSH and CDR2 as LQKENI. Input material: PBMCs. The receptor comes from a woman between 35 and 50 years old in good health and CMV-seropositive. The genes are TRBV18 and TRBJ2-7, with 9 bases that match TRBD1. CDR3 DNA sequence: TGTGCCAGCTCTCAGGGACAGGGCTACGAGCAGTACTTC. Translated, it gives CASSQGQGYEQYF.